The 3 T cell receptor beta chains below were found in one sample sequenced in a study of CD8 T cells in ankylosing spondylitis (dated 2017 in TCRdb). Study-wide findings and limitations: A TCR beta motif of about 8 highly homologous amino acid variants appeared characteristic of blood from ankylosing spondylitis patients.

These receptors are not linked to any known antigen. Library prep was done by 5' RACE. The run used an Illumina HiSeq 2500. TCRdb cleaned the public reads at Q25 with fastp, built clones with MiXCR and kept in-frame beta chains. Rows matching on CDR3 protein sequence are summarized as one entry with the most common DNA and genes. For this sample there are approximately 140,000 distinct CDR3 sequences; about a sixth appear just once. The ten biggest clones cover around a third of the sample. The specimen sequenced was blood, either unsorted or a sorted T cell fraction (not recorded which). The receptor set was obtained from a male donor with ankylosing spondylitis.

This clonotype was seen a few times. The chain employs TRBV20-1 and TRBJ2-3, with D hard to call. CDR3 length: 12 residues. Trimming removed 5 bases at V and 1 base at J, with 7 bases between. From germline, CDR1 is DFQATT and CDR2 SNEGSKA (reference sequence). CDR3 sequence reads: CSAGWGTDTQYF. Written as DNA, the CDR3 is TGCAGTGCTGGATGGGGCACAGATACGCAGTATTTT.

The CDR3 sequence is CASSSPAGNEQFF. The CDR3 DNA follows: TGTGCCAGCTCCTCCCCTGCGGGCAATGAGCAGTTCTTC. This chain uses TRBV27 with TRBJ2-1, with a weak D call TRBD2 (5 bases). The germline gives CDR1 MNHEY, CDR2 SMNVEV (reference sequence). V was cut by 8 bases and J by 6 bases, with 14 bases left in between. CDR3 size: 13 residues.

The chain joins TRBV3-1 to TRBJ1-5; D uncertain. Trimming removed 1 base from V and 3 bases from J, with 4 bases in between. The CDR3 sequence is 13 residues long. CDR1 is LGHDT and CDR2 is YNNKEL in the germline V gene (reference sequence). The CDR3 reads CASSQGYNQPQHF. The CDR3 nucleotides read TGTGCCAGCAGCCAAGGCTACAATCAGCCCCAGCATTTT.